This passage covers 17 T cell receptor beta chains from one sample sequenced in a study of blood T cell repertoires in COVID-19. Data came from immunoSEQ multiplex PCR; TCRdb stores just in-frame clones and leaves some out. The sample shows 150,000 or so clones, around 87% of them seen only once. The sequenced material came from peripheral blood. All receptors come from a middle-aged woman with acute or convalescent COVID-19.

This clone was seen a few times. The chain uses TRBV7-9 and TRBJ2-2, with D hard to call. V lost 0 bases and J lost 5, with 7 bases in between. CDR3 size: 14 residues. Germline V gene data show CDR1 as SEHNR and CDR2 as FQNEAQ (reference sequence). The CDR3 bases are TGTGCCAGCAGCTTAGCTTTCGGTACCGGGGAGCTGTTTTTT. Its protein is CASSLAFGTGELFF.

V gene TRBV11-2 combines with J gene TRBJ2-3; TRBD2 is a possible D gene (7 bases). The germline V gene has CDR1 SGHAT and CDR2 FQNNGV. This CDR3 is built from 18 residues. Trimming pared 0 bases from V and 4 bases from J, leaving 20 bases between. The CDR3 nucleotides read TGTGCCAGCAGCTTAGATCATAGGAGGGGGGGCTACGCAGATACGCAGTATTTT. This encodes CASSLDHRRGGYADTQYF.

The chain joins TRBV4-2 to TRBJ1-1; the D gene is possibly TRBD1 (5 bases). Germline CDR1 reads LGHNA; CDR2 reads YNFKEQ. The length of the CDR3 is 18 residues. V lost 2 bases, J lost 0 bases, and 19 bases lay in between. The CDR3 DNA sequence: TGTGCCAGCAGCCAACGGTTCGGCAGGGCCCTGTTGAACACTGAAGCTTTCTTT. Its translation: CASSQRFGRALLNTEAFF.

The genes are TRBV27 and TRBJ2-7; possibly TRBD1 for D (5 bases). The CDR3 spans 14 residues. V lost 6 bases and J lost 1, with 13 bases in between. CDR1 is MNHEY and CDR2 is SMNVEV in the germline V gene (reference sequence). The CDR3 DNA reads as TGTGCCAGCAGCGACGGACGGACATCCTACGAGCAGTACTTC. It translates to CASSDGRTSYEQYF.

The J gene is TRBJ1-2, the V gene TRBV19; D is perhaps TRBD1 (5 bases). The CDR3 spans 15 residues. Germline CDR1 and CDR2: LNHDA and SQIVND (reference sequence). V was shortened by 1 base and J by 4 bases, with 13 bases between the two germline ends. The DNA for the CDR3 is TGTGCCAGTAGTATAGGACAGAATGTTGCCTATGGCTACACCTTC. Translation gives CASSIGQNVAYGYTF.

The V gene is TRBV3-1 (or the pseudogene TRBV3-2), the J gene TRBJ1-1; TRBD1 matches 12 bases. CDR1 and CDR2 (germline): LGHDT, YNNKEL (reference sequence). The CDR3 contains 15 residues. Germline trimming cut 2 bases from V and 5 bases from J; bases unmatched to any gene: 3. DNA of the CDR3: TGTGCCAGCAGCCAACGGGGACAGGGGGCAACTGAAGCTTTCTTT. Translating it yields CASSQRGQGATEAFF.

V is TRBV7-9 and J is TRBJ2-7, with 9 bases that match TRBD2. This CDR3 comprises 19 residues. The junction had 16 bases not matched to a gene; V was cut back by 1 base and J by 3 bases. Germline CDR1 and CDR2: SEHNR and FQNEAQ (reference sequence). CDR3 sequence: CASSLEFWLAGTADYEQYF. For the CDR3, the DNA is TGTGCCAGCAGCTTAGAATTTTGGCTAGCGGGGACAGCAGACTACGAGCAGTACTTC. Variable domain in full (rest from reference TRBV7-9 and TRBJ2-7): DTGVSQNPRHKITKRGQNVTFRCDPISEHNRLYWYRQTLGQGPEFLTYFQNEAQLEKSRLLSDRFSAERPKGSFSTLEIQRTEQGDSAMYLCASSLEFWLAGTADYEQYFGPGTRLTVT.

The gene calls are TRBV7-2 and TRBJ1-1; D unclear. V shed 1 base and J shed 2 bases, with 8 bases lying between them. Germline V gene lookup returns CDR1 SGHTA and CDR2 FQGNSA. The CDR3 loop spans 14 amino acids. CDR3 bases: TGTGCCAGCAGCTTAGTAACATTTAACACTGAAGCTTTCTTT. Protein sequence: CASSLVTFNTEAFF.

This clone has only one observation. For the CDR3, the DNA is TGTGCCAGCAGCCCTCGGACTAGCGGGAGAGATGAGCAGTTCTTC. Translated: CASSPRTSGRDEQFF. The genes are TRBV7-2 and TRBJ2-1, with TRBD2 matching over 13 bases. The germline CDR1 and CDR2 sequences are SGHTA and FQGNSA. The V gene end was trimmed by 5 bases and the J gene end by 8 bases; junction bases not matched to a gene: 6. This CDR3 is 15 amino acids long.

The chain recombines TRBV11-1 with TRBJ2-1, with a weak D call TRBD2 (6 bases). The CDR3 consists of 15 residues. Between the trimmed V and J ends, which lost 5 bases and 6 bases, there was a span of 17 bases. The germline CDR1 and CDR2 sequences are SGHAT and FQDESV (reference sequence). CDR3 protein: CASSGRGLELNEQFF. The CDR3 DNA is TGTGCCAGCAGCGGACGGGGACTGGAACTCAATGAGCAGTTCTTC.

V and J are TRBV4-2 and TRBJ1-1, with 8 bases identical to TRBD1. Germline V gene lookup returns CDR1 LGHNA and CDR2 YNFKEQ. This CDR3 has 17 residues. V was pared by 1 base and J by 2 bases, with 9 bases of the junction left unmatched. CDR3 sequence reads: CASSQVKVGQGNTEAFF. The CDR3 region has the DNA TGTGCCAGCAGCCAAGTAAAGGTCGGACAGGGAAACACTGAAGCTTTCTTT.

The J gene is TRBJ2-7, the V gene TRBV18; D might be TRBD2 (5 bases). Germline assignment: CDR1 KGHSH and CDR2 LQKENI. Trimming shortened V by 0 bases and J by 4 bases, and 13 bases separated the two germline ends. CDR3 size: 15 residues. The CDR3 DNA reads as TGTGCCAGCTCACCACCGGGTGGGAGTGGGTACGAGCAGTACTTC. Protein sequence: CASSPPGGSGYEQYF.

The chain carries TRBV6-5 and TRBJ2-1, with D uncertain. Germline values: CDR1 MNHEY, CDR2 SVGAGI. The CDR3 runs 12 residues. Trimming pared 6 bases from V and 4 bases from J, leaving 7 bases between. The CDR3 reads CASSLNYNEQFF. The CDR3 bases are TGTGCCAGCAGCCTTAATTACAATGAGCAGTTCTTC.

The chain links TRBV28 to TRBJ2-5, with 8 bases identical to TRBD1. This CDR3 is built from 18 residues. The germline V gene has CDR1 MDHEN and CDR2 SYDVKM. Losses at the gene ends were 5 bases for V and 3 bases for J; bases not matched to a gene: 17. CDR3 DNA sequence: TGTGCCAGCAGTGCCGCCCTTGGGTCAGGGGGCTTGAAAGAGACCCAGTACTTC. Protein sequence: CASSAALGSGGLKETQYF.

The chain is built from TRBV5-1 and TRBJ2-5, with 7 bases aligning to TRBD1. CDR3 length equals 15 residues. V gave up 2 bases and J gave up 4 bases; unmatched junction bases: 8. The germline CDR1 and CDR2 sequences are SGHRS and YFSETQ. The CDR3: CASSLRVSGGETQYF. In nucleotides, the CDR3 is TGCGCCAGCAGCTTAAGGGTCTCAGGGGGAGAGACCCAGTACTTC.

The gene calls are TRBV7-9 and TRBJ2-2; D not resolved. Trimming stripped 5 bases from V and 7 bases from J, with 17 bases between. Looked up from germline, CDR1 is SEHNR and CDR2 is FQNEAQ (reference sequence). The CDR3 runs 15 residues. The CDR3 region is CASSPLNGYGGELFF. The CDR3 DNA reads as TGTGCCAGCAGCCCCCTCAACGGGTATGGCGGGGAGCTGTTTTTT. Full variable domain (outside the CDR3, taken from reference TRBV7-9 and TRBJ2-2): DTGVSQNPRHKITKRGQNVTFRCDPISEHNRLYWYRQTLGQGPEFLTYFQNEAQLEKSRLLSDRFSAERPKGSFSTLEIQRTEQGDSAMYLCASSPLNGYGGELFFGEGSRLTVL.

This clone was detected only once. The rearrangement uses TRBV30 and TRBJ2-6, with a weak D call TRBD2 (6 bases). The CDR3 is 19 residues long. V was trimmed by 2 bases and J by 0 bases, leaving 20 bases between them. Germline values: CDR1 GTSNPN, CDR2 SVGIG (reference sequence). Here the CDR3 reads CAWSTYNWRESSGANVLTF. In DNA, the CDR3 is TGTGCCTGGAGTACCTATAATTGGCGGGAAAGCTCTGGGGCCAACGTCCTGACTTTC.